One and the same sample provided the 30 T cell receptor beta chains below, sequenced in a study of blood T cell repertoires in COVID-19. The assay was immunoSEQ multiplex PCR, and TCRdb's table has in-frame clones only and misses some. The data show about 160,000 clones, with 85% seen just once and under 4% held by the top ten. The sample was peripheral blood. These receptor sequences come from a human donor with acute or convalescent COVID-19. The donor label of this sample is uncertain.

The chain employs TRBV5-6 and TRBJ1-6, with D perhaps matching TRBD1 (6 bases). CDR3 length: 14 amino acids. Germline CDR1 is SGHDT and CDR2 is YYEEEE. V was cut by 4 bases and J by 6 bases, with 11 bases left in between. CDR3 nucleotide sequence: TGTGCCAGCAGCCTACAGGGAACTAATTCACCCCTCCACTTT. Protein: CASSLQGTNSPLHF.

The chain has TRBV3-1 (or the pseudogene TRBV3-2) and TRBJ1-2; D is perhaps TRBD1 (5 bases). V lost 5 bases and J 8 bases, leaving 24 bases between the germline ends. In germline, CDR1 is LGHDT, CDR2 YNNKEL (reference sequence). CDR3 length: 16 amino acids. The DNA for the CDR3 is TGTGCCAGCAGCGACCCCGCTACAGGCCGTGGAGAGGGCTACACCTTC. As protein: CASSDPATGRGEGYTF.

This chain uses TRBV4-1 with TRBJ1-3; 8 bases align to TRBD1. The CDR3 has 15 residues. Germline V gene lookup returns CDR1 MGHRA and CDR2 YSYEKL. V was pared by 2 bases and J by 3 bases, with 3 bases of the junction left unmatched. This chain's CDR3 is CASSQQGAGGNTIYF. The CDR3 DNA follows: TGCGCCAGCAGCCAACAGGGGGCCGGTGGAAACACCATATATTTT.

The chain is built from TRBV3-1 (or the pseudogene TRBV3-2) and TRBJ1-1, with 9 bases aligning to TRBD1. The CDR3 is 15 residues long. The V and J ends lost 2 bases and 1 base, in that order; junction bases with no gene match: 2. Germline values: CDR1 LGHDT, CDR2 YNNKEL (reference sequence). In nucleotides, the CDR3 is TGTGCCAGCAGCCAAATACAGGGGGCGAACACTGAAGCTTTCTTT. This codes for CASSQIQGANTEAFF.

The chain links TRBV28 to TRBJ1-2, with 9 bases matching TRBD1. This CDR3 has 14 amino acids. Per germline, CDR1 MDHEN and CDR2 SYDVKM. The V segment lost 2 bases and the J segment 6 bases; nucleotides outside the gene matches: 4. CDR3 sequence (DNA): TGTGCCAGCAGTTTAACAGGGGGCTTCAATGGCTACACCTTC. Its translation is CASSLTGGFNGYTF.

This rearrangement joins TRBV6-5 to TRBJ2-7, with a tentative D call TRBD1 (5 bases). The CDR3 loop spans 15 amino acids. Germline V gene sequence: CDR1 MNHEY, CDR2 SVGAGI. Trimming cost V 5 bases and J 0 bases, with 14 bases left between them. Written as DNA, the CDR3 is TGTGCCAGCAGTACTCGTAGGGGAAGCTCCTACGAGCAGTACTTC. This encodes CASSTRRGSSYEQYF.

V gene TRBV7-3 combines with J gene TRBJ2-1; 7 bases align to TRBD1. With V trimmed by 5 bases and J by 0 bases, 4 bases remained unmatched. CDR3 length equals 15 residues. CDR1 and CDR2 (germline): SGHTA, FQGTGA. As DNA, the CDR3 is TGTGCCAGCAGCGGGGACAGAAGCTCCTACAATGAGCAGTTCTTC. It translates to CASSGDRSSYNEQFF.

The CDR3, as DNA: TGTGCCAGTAGTGGAGGACAGGGAGGGTACGAAAAACTGTTTTTT. Translated, it gives CASSGGQGGYEKLFF. The chain joins TRBV19 to TRBJ1-4; 8 bases fit TRBD1. Trimming cost V 5 bases and J 8 bases; bases outside gene matches: 10. Per germline, CDR1 LNHDA and CDR2 SQIVND (reference sequence). CDR3 length equals 15 residues.

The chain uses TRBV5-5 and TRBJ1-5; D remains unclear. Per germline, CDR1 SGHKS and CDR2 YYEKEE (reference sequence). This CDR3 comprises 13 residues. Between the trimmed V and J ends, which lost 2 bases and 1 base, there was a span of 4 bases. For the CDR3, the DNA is TGTGCCAGCAGCTTAGCGAGCAATCAGCCCCAGCATTTT. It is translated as CASSLASNQPQHF. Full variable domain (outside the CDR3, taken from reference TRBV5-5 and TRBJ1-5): DAGVTQSPTHLIKTRGQQVTLRCSPISGHKSVSWYQQVLGQGPQFIFQYYEKEERGRGNFPDRFSARQFPNYSSELNVNALLLGDSALYLCASSLASNQPQHFGDGTRLSIL.

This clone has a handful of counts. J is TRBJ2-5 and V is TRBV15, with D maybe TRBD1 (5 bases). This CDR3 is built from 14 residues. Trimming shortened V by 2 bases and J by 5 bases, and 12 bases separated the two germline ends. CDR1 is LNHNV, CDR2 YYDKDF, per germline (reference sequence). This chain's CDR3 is CATSRPGARETQYF. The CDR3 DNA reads TGTGCCACCAGCAGACCTGGGGCGCGGGAGACCCAGTACTTC.

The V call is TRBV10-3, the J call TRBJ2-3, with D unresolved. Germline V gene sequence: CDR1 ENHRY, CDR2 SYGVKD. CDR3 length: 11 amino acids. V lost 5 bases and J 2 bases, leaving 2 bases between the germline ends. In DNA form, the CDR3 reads TGTGCCATCAGTTACACAGATACGCAGTATTTT. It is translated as CAISYTDTQYF.

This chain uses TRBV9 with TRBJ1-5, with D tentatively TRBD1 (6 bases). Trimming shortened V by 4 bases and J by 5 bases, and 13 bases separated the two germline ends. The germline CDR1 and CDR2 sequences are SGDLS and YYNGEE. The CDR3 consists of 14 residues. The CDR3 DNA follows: TGTGCCAGCAGCCCCAGGACAGACCATCAGCCCCAGCATTTT. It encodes CASSPRTDHQPQHF.

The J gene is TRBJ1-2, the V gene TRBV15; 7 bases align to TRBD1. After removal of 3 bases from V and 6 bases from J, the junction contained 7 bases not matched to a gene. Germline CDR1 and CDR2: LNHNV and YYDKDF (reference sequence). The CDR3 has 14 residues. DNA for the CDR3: TGTGCCACCAGCAGCCGACGGACAGGCGATGGCTACACCTTC. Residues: CATSSRRTGDGYTF.

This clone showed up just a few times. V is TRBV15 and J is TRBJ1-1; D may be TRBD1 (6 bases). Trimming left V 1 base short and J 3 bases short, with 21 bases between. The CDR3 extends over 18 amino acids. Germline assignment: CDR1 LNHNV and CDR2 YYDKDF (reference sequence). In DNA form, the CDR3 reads TGTGCCACCAGCAGAGTTAGGTGGACAGACCCCAAAGACACTGAAGCTTTCTTT. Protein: CATSRVRWTDPKDTEAFF.

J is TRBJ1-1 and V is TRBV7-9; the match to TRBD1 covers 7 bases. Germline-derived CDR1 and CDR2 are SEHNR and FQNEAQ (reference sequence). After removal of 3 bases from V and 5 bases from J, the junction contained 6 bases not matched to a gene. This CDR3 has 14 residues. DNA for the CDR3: TGTGCCAGCAGCTTGAAAGGGGGCGGGACTGAAGCTTTCTTT. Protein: CASSLKGGGTEAFF.

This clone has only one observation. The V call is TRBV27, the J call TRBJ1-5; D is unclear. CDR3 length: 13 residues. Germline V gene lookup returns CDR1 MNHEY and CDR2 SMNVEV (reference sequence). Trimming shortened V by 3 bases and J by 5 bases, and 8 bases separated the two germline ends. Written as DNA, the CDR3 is TGTGCCAGCAGTTTTTCCGGGTATCAGCCCCAGCATTTT. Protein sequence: CASSFSGYQPQHF.

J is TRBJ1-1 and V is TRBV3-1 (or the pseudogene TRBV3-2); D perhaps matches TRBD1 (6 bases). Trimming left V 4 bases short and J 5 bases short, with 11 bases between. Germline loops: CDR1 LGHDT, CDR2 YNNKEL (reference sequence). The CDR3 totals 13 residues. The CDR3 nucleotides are TGTGCCAGCAGCCTCACAGGGCCGACTGAAGCTTTCTTT. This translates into CASSLTGPTEAFF.

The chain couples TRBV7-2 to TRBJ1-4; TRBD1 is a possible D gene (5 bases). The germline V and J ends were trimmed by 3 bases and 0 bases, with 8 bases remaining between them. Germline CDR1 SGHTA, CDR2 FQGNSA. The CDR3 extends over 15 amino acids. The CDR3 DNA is TGTGCCAGCAGCTTCAGGGTAGCAACTAATGAAAAACTGTTTTTT. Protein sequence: CASSFRVATNEKLFF. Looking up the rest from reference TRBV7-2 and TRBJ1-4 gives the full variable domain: GAGVSQSPSNKVTEKGKDVELRCDPISGHTALYWYRQSLGQGLEFLIYFQGNSAPDKSGLPSDRFSAERTGGSVSTLTIQRTQQEDSAVYLCASSFRVATNEKLFFGSGTQLSVL.

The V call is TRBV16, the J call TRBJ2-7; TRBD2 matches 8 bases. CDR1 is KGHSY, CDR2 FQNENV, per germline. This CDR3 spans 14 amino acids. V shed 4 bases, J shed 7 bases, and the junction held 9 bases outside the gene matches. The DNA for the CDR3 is TGTGCCAGCAGCCCACCGGGGGGGCCTCGGGAGCAGTACTTC. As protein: CASSPPGGPREQYF.

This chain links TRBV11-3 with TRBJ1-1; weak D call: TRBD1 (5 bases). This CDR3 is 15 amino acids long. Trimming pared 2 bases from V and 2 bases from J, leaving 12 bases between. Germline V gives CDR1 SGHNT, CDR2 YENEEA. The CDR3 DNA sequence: TGTGCCAGCAGCTTAAGACGGGGGGGAAACACTGAAGCTTTCTTT. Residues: CASSLRRGGNTEAFF.

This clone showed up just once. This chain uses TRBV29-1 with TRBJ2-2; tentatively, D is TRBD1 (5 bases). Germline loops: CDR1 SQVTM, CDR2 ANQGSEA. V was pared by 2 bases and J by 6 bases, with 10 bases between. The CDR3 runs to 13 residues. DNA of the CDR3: TGCAGCGTTGAACTCCCAGGGTCCGGGGAGCTGTTTTTT. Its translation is CSVELPGSGELFF.

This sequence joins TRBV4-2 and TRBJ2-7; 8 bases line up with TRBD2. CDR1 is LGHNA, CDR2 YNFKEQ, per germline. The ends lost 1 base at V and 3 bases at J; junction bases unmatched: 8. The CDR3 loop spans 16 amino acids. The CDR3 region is CASSQVLASGLYEQYF. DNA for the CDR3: TGTGCCAGCAGCCAAGTTCTGGCTAGCGGGCTCTACGAGCAGTACTTC.

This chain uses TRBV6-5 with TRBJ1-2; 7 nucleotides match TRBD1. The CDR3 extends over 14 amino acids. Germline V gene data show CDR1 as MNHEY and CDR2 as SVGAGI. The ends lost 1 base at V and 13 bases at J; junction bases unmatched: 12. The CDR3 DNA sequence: TGTGCCAGCAGTTACTATGGCAGGACAGGACATTGCACCTTC. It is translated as CASSYYGRTGHCTF.

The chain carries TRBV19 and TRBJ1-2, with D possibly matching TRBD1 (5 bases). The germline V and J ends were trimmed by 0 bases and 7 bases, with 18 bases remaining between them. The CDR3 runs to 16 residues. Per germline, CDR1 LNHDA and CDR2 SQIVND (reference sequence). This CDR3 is CASSIEPRGAESGYTF. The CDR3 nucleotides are TGTGCCAGTAGTATAGAGCCCCGCGGGGCAGAGAGTGGCTACACCTTC. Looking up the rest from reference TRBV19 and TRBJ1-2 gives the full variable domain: DGGITQSPKYLFRKEGQNVTLSCEQNLNHDAMYWYRQDPGQGLRLIYYSQIVNDFQKGDIAEGYSVSREKKESFPLTVTSAQKNPTAFYLCASSIEPRGAESGYTFGSGTRLTVV.

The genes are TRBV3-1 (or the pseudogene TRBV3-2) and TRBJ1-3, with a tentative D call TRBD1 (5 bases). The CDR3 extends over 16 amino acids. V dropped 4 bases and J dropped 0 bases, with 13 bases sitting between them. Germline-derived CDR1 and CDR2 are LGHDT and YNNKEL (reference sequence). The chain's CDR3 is CASSLLGGASGNTIYF. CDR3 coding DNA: TGTGCCAGCAGCCTCTTGGGAGGGGCCTCTGGAAACACCATATATTTT.

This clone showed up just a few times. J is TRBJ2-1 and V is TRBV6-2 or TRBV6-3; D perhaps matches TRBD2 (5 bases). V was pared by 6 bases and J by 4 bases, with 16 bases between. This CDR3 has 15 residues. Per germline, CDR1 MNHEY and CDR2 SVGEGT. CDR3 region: CASSPSRTFYNEQFF. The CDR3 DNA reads TGTGCCAGCAGCCCCTCTCGGACTTTTTACAATGAGCAGTTCTTC.

The DNA of the CDR3 is TGTGCCAGCAGCGTAGCTTTGACAGGCGGTAATTCACCCCTCCACTTT. It is translated as CASSVALTGGNSPLHF. The chain joins TRBV9 to TRBJ1-6, with D possibly matching TRBD1 (6 bases). Trimming shortened V by 0 bases and J by 6 bases, and 13 bases separated the two germline ends. CDR1 and CDR2 (germline): SGDLS, YYNGEE. CDR3 size: 16 residues.

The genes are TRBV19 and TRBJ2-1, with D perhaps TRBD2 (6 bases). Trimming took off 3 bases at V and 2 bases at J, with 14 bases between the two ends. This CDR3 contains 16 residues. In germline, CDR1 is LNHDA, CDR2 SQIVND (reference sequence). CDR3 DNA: TGTGCCAGTAGTATCACCGGGGGATGGACCTACAATGAGCAGTTCTTC. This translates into CASSITGGWTYNEQFF.

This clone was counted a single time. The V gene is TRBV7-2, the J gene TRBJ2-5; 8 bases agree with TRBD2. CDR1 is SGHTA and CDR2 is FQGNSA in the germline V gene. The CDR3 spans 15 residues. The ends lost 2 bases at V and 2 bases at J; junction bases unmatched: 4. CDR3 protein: CASSLWAGGQETQYF. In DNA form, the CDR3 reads TGTGCCAGCAGCTTATGGGCGGGGGGTCAAGAGACCCAGTACTTC.

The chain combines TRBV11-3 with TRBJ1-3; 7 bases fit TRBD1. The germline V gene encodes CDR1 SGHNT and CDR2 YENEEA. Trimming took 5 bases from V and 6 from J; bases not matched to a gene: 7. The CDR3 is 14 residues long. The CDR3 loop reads CASSPRDSQNTIYF. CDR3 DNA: TGTGCCAGCAGCCCGAGGGACAGTCAAAACACCATATATTTT.